The rows below give T cell receptor beta chains drawn from one sample of a study of CXCR3-negative and CXCR3-positive naive CD8 T cells. For each CDR3 protein, TCRdb gives one entry from its re-call of the 5' RACE reads, without DNA. The sample table includes roughly 3,900 distinct CDR3 sequences. The sequenced sample was naive CXCR3- CD8+ T cells from blood. All receptors come from a human donor in good health. Some clones in this sample may be carry-over from other donors' samples. Both conserved end residues are part of each CDR3. Size tells how often a clone was seen (once, few, many) or the class of an expanded clone, and some rows leave it out.

J gene | V gene | clone size | CDR3 protein
TRBJ2-3 | TRBV29-1 | medium-sized | CSVCRASASTDTQYF
TRBJ1-5 | TRBV28 | medium-sized | CASSLEAGHSNQPQHF
TRBJ2-3 | TRBV4-3 | medium-sized | CASSPGAGNTQYF
TRBJ2-1 | TRBV5-6 | . | CASSFRTGGHNEQFF
TRBJ2-3 | TRBV20-1 | medium-sized | CSAINRDGYSTDTQYF
TRBJ2-2 | TRBV29-1 | medium-sized | CSVDGGAGELFF
TRBJ2-7 | TRBV29-1 | medium-sized | CSVDGGSYEQYF
TRBJ2-1 | TRBV29-1 | . | CSVDSWGDEQFF
TRBJ2-5 | TRBV29-1 | . | CSVSGGFQETQYF
TRBJ1-2 | TRBV4-1 | medium-sized | CASSQDPKPTEGYTF
TRBJ2-2 | TRBV4-1 | . | CASSQEGQGVTGELFF
TRBJ1-2 | TRBV29-1 | . | CSVEDSFYGYTF
TRBJ2-3 | TRBV2 | medium-sized | CASSEAEWGGADTQYF
TRBJ2-1 | TRBV6-6 | medium-sized | CASSYGGNEQFF
TRBJ2-5 | TRBV12-3/TRBV12-4 | . | CASSFTGHQETQYF
TRBJ2-1 | TRBV29-1 | medium-sized | CSVEDLQMKQFF
TRBJ1-1 | TRBV5-8 | . | CASSWGPKNTEAFF
TRBJ2-2 | TRBV27 | medium-sized | CASKTGTAGELFF
TRBJ2-1 | TRBV7-9 | . | CASSLRDDSYNEQFF
TRBJ2-1 | TRBV29-1 | . | CSVEDRQGPLLLYNEQFF
TRBJ2-5 | TRBV7-3 | medium-sized | CASSFAGGQETQYF
TRBJ1-1 | TRBV13 | large | CASTVRGNTEAFF
TRBJ2-7 | TRBV7-9 | medium-sized | CASSLEGLYSEQYF
TRBJ2-1 | TRBV20-1 | medium-sized | CSVTGDRYNEQFF
TRBJ1-2 | TRBV4-1 | . | CASSQEDVLFNYGYTF
TRBJ2-5 | TRBV18 | . | CATEGELDIKKTQYF